The T cell receptor beta chain described here comes from a study of Graves' ophthalmopathy and Graves' hyperthyroidism. The germline CDR1 and CDR2 sequences are SEHNR and FQNEAQ (reference sequence). The CDR3 runs 15 residues. The junction had 3 bases not matched to a gene; V was cut back by 1 base and J by 1 base. The diagnosis combined clinical symptoms, thyroxine, TRAb, thyroid ultrasound and orbital computed tomography scans. This clonotype was detected ten times or more. TCR beta CDR3 amplification used RNA transcripts. HTBI-primed first-round RT-PCR preceded second-round multiplex PCR. TCRdb itself ran the multiplex PCR reads through MiXCR, one entry per CDR3 protein. The top ten clones hold approximately 46% of a sample with almost 750,000 distinct CDR3 sequences, 40% of them seen once.

This TCR was recovered from an adult man with Graves' ophthalmopathy. The sample was peripheral blood. The chain links TRBV7-9 to TRBJ2-7, with TRBD2 identical over 8 bases. The CDR3 region has the DNA TGTGCCAGCAGCTTAGTAACTAGCGGATCCTACGAGCAGTACTTC. Protein: CASSLVTSGSYEQYF.